The 17 T cell receptor beta chains below come from one sample, sequenced in a study of cytomegalovirus exposure and HLA in healthy donors. The PCR used 60 Vbeta and 13 Jbeta primers. Data came from immunoSEQ multiplex PCR; TCRdb stores just in-frame clones and leaves some out. The repertoire includes approximately 130,000 clones, 85% to 90% of them detected once, and approximately 6.7% sits in the top ten. Sequencing used PBMCs. These receptor sequences come from a woman younger than 45 in good health and CMV-seropositive.

This chain uses TRBV29-1 with TRBJ2-2; 11 bases agree with TRBD2. The junction had 11 bases not matched to a gene; V was cut back by 5 bases and J by 6 bases. CDR3 length: 16 amino acids. Germline CDR1 reads SQVTM; CDR2 reads ANQGSEA. The CDR3 DNA reads TGCAGCGTTCATAGGGGACTAGCGGATAATCCCGGGGAGCTGTTTTTT. Its protein product is CSVHRGLADNPGELFF.

This chain connects TRBV29-1 to TRBJ1-1; a weak D match, TRBD1 (6 bases). V was clipped by 3 bases and J by 6 bases, with 14 bases between them. The CDR3 covers 13 residues. Germline V gene data show CDR1 as SQVTM and CDR2 as ANQGSEA. The DNA for the CDR3 is TGCAGCGTTGACGGAGGTGGACAGCCTGAAGCTTTCTTT. Its protein is CSVDGGGQPEAFF.

The chain couples TRBV5-1 to TRBJ1-2; possible D gene TRBD1, 5 bases. CDR3 length: 13 amino acids. V lost 0 bases and J 6 bases, leaving 9 bases between the germline ends. Germline V gene lookup returns CDR1 SGHRS and CDR2 YFSETQ. The CDR3 DNA follows: TGCGCCAGCAGCTTGGGAGACAGCGATGGCTACACCTTC. The encoded protein is CASSLGDSDGYTF.

On this clone: Within the sample, other DNA sequences also encode this same CDR3. The chain is built from TRBV30 and TRBJ2-7, with 8 bases identical to TRBD2. Looked up from germline, CDR1 is GTSNPN and CDR2 is SVGIG (reference sequence). Trimming cost V 5 bases and J 2 bases; bases outside gene matches: 5. CDR3 length equals 13 residues. The CDR3: CAWRTGGAYEQYF. The CDR3 bases are TGTGCCTGGCGGACGGGGGGGGCCTACGAGCAGTACTTC.

This clone was found once. J is TRBJ1-1 and V is TRBV27; D call uncertain. V was pared by 4 bases and J by 10 bases, with 16 bases between. The CDR3 has 13 residues. CDR1 is MNHEY, CDR2 SMNVEV, per germline (reference sequence). CDR3 residues: CASSSLVSSRAFF. The CDR3, as DNA: TGTGCCAGCAGTTCCCTCGTCTCCTCCCGAGCTTTCTTT.

J is TRBJ1-2 and V is TRBV19; D unclear. The ends were cut back, 4 bases at V and 5 bases at J, with 11 bases in the middle. Germline V lookup: CDR1 LNHDA, CDR2 SQIVND (reference sequence). This CDR3 comprises 13 residues. The CDR3 region is CASSKRDFYGYTF. The CDR3 nucleotides are TGTGCCAGTAGTAAACGGGATTTTTATGGCTACACCTTC.

Details on this clone: The same CDR3 also results from other DNA sequences found in this sample. This chain joins TRBV7-3 and TRBJ1-1, with D perhaps TRBD1 (5 bases). Germline V gene data show CDR1 as SGHTA and CDR2 as FQGTGA. V lost 3 bases to trimming and J lost 1 base, with 6 bases between them. The CDR3 sequence is 13 residues long. CDR3 sequence (DNA): TGTGCCAGCAGCTTGGGGCGGAACACTGAAGCTTTCTTT. Protein product: CASSLGRNTEAFF.

Written as DNA, the CDR3 is TGTGCCAGCAGCCGTCCCGGGACAGGGAACACTGAAGCTTTCTTT. It yields the protein CASSRPGTGNTEAFF. This chain connects TRBV7-9 to TRBJ1-1; 8 bases line up with TRBD1. Germline-derived CDR1 and CDR2 are SEHNR and FQNEAQ (reference sequence). CDR3 length: 15 residues. Unmatched junction bases numbered 6, after V lost 5 bases and J lost 1 base.

The rearrangement uses TRBV28 and TRBJ2-3, with 8 bases identical to TRBD1. Looked up from germline, CDR1 is MDHEN and CDR2 is SYDVKM. The CDR3 is 14 amino acids. Losses at the gene ends were 9 bases for V and 2 bases for J; bases not matched to a gene: 7. The CDR3 DNA sequence: TGTGCCAGTTTCTCGACAGGGGTCACAGATACGCAGTATTTT. It encodes CASFSTGVTDTQYF.

The rearrangement links TRBV9 to TRBJ2-3; 15 bases match TRBD2. The trim removed 4 bases at V and 7 bases at J, leaving 4 bases unmatched. Germline V lookup: CDR1 SGDLS, CDR2 YYNGEE. The CDR3 extends over 15 amino acids. The CDR3 coding sequence is TGTGCCAGCAGCTGGGGACTAGCGGGAGGACATACGCAGTATTTT. It specifies CASSWGLAGGHTQYF.

J is TRBJ1-5 and V is TRBV30, with D perhaps TRBD1 (5 bases). V was pared by 0 bases and J by 0 bases, with 12 bases between. Per the germline V gene, CDR1 is GTSNPN and CDR2 is SVGIG (reference sequence). The CDR3 sequence is 16 residues long. The CDR3 spells CAWSVGASTSNQPQHF. The DNA for the CDR3 is TGTGCCTGGAGTGTAGGGGCCTCTACTAGCAATCAGCCCCAGCATTTT.

This clone has only a few counts. CDR3 sequence: CASSTSYTGGGNEQFF. CDR3 sequence (DNA): TGTGCCAGTAGTACCTCCTACACCGGGGGGGGCAATGAGCAGTTCTTC. The chain couples TRBV19 to TRBJ2-1; 8 nucleotides align to TRBD2. The CDR3 is made up of 16 amino acids. CDR1 is LNHDA and CDR2 is SQIVND in the germline V gene (reference sequence). The V and J ends lost 4 bases and 6 bases, in that order; junction bases with no gene match: 11.

J is TRBJ1-5 and V is TRBV27; TRBD1 is a possible D gene (6 bases). V gave up 6 bases and J gave up 7 bases, with 16 bases separating them. Germline values: CDR1 MNHEY, CDR2 SMNVEV (reference sequence). CDR3 size: 14 residues. In nucleotides, the CDR3 is TGTGCCAGCAGCTCCTGGGGGGGCGAACAGCCCCAGCATTTT. It is translated as CASSSWGGEQPQHF.

The J gene is TRBJ2-7, the V gene TRBV28; possibly TRBD1 for D (7 bases). V gave up 10 bases and J gave up 10 bases, with 20 bases separating them. The CDR3 spans 12 residues. CDR1 and CDR2 (germline): MDHEN, SYDVKM. The CDR3 loop reads CAIQGKEGEQYF. DNA for the CDR3: TGTGCCATACAGGGGAAGGAGGGGGAACAGTACTTC.

V and J are TRBV6-6 and TRBJ2-2; TRBD1 is a possible D gene (6 bases). Trimming took 7 bases from V and 4 from J, leaving 13 bases between them. This CDR3 is 14 amino acids long. Germline CDR1 MNHNY, CDR2 SVGAGI (reference sequence). This chain's CDR3 is CASKPSQGTGELFF. The CDR3, as DNA: TGTGCCAGCAAACCTTCACAGGGCACCGGGGAGCTGTTTTTT.

The gene calls are TRBV7-2 and TRBJ2-7; 7 bases are a match to TRBD2. Germline CDR1 and CDR2: SGHTA and FQGNSA. The CDR3 consists of 14 residues. Germline trimming cut 3 bases from V and 9 bases from J; bases unmatched to any gene: 11. CDR3 in DNA: TGTGCCAGCAGCTTTGGGGGGGTTGGTGACAGGCAGTACTTC. Translating gives CASSFGGVGDRQYF.

The genes are TRBV9 and TRBJ1-1; maybe TRBD1 (6 bases). Trimming removed 4 bases from V and 0 bases from J, with 13 bases in between. The CDR3 runs 15 residues. Looked up from germline, CDR1 is SGDLS and CDR2 is YYNGEE. The CDR3 DNA is TGTGCCAGCAGCATAGCCGGGACACTGAACACTGAAGCTTTCTTT. It codes for CASSIAGTLNTEAFF.